The entry below describes one T cell receptor (beta chain). The V gene lost 6 bases and the J gene lost 4 bases, with 18 bases spanning the gap. Germline values: CDR1 DFQATT, CDR2 SNEGSKA (reference sequence). This CDR3 contains 14 residues. The sample comes from a study of blood T cells in healthy people across ages. A second PCR, run for about 6 to 11 cycles, used a sample-barcoded 5' primer plus a J-beta primer mix. A single record per CDR3 protein comes from TCRdb applying MiXCR to the 5' RACE reads. The table shows roughly 800,000 distinct CDR3 sequences, with more than 45% occurring only once. Specimen: blood. The TCR originated in a man aged 25-45 years in good health. This chain uses TRBV20-1 with TRBJ1-2; D unclear. CDR3 loop: CSAQSRDIAYGYTF. Written as DNA, the CDR3 is TGCAGTGCCCAAAGCCGAGACATCGCCTATGGCTACACCTTC.